This is a list of T cell receptor beta chains from one sample in a study of blood T cell repertoires in COVID-19. Assay: immunoSEQ multiplex PCR; the TCRdb copy retains only in-frame clones and omits some. In the table there are approximately 63,000 clones, roughly 87% of which are singletons. What was sequenced was peripheral blood. The receptors shown here come from an elderly man in a cohort sampled during active COVID-19. CDR3s include the opening cysteine and the closing phenylalanine or tryptophan.

TRBV5-1	TRBJ1-5	CASSPVPGGNQPQHF
TRBV9	TRBJ1-1	CASSPRDRLWPEAFF
TRBV19	TRBJ2-7	CASSKDRGFYEQYF
TRBV25-1	TRBJ1-2	CASSPRKGAAYGYTF
TRBV2	TRBJ1-2	CASVPTGGGYGYTF
TRBV18	TRBJ2-7	CASSTQGTVGEQYF
TRBV7-9	TRBJ1-5	CASSGGTGGAPNNQPQHF
TRBV3-1/TRBV3-2	TRBJ1-4	CASSQESVRGEKLFF
TRBV5-1	TRBJ2-3	CASSLNRDTQYF
TRBV9	TRBJ2-4	CASSLGEVKNIQYF
TRBV5-4	TRBJ1-2	CASSPEAATGGGYTF
TRBV6-5	TRBJ2-3	CASSYSIAADTQYF
TRBV7-9	TRBJ2-7	CASSLFGSSYEQYF
TRBV7-2	TRBJ2-3	CASTIQGAASDTQYF
TRBV6-5	TRBJ1-1	CASSSSYTEAFF
TRBV3-1/TRBV3-2	TRBJ1-6	CASSSTGTGNSPLHF